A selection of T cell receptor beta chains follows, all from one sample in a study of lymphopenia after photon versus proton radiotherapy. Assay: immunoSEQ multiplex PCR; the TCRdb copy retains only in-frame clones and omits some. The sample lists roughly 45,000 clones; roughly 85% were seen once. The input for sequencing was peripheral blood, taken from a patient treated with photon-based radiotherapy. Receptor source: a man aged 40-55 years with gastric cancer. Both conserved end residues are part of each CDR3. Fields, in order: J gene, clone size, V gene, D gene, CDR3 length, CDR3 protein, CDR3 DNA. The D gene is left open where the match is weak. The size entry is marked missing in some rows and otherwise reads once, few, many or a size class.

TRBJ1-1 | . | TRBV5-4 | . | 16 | CASSSKRQRVNTEAFF | TGTGCCAGCAGCTCCAAACGGCAGAGGGTGAACACTGAAGCTTTCTTT
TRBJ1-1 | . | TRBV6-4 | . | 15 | CASRLEGTGNTEAFF | TGTGCCAGCAGGCTAGAGGGGACGGGGAACACTGAAGCTTTCTTT
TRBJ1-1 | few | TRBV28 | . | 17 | CASSKEQGWNLNTEAFF | TGTGCCAGCAGTAAGGAACAGGGATGGAATTTGAACACTGAAGCTTTCTTT
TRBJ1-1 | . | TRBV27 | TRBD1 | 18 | CASRGDRGTLVLNTEAFF | TGTGCCAGCAGAGGCGACAGGGGGACTTTGGTCCTGAACACTGAAGCTTTCTTT
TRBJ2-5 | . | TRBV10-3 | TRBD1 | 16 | CAISDPGQGFPVAQYF | TGTGCCATCAGTGACCCCGGACAGGGTTTCCCGGTGGCCCAGTACTTC
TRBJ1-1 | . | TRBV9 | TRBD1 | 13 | CASSGQGMTEAFF | TGTGCCAGCAGCGGACAGGGGATGACTGAAGCTTTCTTT
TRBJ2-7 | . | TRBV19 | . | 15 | CASRGGSQGWHEQYF | TGTGCCAGTAGGGGAGGTAGCCAGGGCTGGCACGAGCAGTACTTC
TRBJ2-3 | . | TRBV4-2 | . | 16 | CASSQDLSGFTDTQYF | TGTGCCAGCAGCCAAGATTTGTCGGGTTTCACAGATACGCAGTATTTT
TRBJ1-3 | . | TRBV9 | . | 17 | CASSPVSGTFSGNTIYF | TGTGCCAGCAGCCCCGTAAGTGGCACCTTCTCTGGAAACACCATATATTTT
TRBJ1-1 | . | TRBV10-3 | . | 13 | CAISEMANTEAFF | TGTGCCATCAGTGAGATGGCGAACACTGAAGCTTTCTTT
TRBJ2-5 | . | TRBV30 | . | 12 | CAWGSWGATQYF | TGTGCCTGGGGGAGTTGGGGGGCGACCCAGTACTTC
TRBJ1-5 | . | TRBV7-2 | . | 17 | CASSLDMDPGGNQPQHF | TGTGCCAGCAGCTTAGATATGGACCCCGGAGGCAATCAGCCCCAGCATTTT
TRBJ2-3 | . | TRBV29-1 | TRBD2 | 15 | CSVAGLAGRTDTQYF | TGCAGCGTTGCCGGACTAGCGGGGAGGACAGATACGCAGTATTTT
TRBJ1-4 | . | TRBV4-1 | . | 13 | CASSQVSAGDRFF | TGCGCCAGCAGCCAAGTTTCGGCAGGGGATCGGTTTTTT
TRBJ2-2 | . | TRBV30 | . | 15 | CAWSVGGRGTGELFF | TGTGCCTGGAGTGTGGGGGGCCGGGGCACCGGGGAGCTGTTTTTT
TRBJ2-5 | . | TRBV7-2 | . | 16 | CASSPPTTVSQETQYF | TGTGCCAGCAGCCCTCCGACTACTGTTTCCCAAGAGACCCAGTACTTC
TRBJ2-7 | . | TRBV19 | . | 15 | CASSIIMDSTYEQYF | TGTGCCAGTAGTATAATTATGGACAGTACTTACGAGCAGTACTTC
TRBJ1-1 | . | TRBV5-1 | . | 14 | CASAEGTGNTEAFF | TGCGCCAGCGCCGAAGGGACGGGGAACACTGAAGCTTTCTTT
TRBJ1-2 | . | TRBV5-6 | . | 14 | CASSLTGDGNGYTF | TGTGCCAGCAGCTTGACGGGGGATGGAAATGGCTACACCTTC
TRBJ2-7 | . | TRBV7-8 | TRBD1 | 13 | CASSSGQIYEQYF | TGTGCCAGCAGCTCGGGACAGATTTACGAGCAGTACTTC
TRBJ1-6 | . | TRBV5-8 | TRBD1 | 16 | CASSDGTGEGHSPLHF | TGTGCCAGCAGCGACGGGACAGGGGAGGGACATTCACCCCTCCACTTT